A single sample is the source of the 18 T cell receptor beta chains below, sequenced in a study of shared clonotypes between healthy human individuals. CD8 cells classed as naive were CD45RO-negative and positively selected for CCR7, excluding terminally differentiated effector memory CD45RA+ cells. Method: immunoSEQ multiplex PCR; TCRdb's copy keeps in-frame clones and lacks some. The top ten clones hold 1.1% of a sample with around 2,000,000 clones, about 95% of them seen once. The sequenced material came from naive CD8+ T cells sorted from blood. These receptor sequences come from a man between 18 and 35 years old in good health.

J is TRBJ2-5 and V is TRBV7-9; no definite D call. V lost 1 base to trimming and J lost 5 bases, with 14 bases between them. The CDR3 spans 15 residues. Germline V gene sequence: CDR1 SEHNR, CDR2 FQNEAQ (reference sequence). The CDR3: CASSLGIGARETQYF. The CDR3 DNA reads TGTGCCAGCAGCTTAGGAATCGGAGCCCGGGAGACCCAGTACTTC.

The chain employs TRBV4-1 and TRBJ2-7; D call uncertain. V dropped 0 bases and J dropped 2 bases, with 11 bases sitting between them. The CDR3 length is 15 residues. From germline, CDR1 is MGHRA and CDR2 YSYEKL. CDR3 loop: CASSQEPQVTYEQYF. In DNA, the CDR3 is TGCGCCAGCAGCCAAGAGCCCCAGGTTACCTACGAGCAGTACTTC.

The V and J genes are TRBV10-2 and TRBJ2-7, with D maybe TRBD2 (5 bases). CDR3 size: 11 residues. The V gene lost 2 bases and the J gene lost 6 bases, with 5 bases spanning the gap. Germline V lookup: CDR1 WSHSY, CDR2 SAAADI. CDR3 loop: CASSELAEQYF. The CDR3 DNA follows: TGCGCCAGCAGTGAGCTAGCCGAGCAGTACTTC.

The chain carries TRBV5-4 and TRBJ1-1, with a possible D match to TRBD1 (6 bases). There are 12 residues in the CDR3. V lost 0 bases and J lost 10, with 10 bases in between. Per the germline V gene, CDR1 is SGHNT and CDR2 is YYREEE (reference sequence). Here the CDR3 reads CASSLAGEGAFF. The DNA of the CDR3 is TGTGCCAGCAGCTTGGCAGGGGAGGGAGCTTTCTTT.

The chain employs TRBV7-8 and TRBJ2-2, with D possibly matching TRBD2 (5 bases). V lost 1 base and J lost 4, with 13 bases in between. Germline V CDR1 and CDR2: SGHVS, FQNEAQ. The CDR3 runs 16 residues. CDR3 in DNA: TGTGCCAGCAGCTTAGGTGGCGGACTCTCCACCGGGGAGCTGTTTTTT. Amino acid sequence: CASSLGGGLSTGELFF.

V usage is TRBV4-3 and J usage is TRBJ2-3, with D possibly being TRBD1 (5 bases). CDR3 length equals 18 residues. The V gene's germline CDR1 is LGHNA and CDR2 YSLEER. V was cut by 0 bases and J by 2 bases, with 18 bases left in between. The CDR3 spells CASSQERYGAAPTDTQYF. CDR3 bases: TGCGCCAGCAGCCAAGAGCGGTATGGGGCAGCTCCCACAGATACGCAGTATTTT.

The CDR3 nucleotides read TGTGCCAGCAGTTACCTAGTTAACACCGGGGAGCTGTTTTTT. It codes for CASSYLVNTGELFF. The chain has TRBV6-5 and TRBJ2-2; D is unresolved. The CDR3 runs 14 residues. Deletions cut 2 bases from V and 2 bases from J, with 6 bases between. Germline CDR1 and CDR2: MNHEY and SVGAGI.

Remarks on this clone: This specimen includes other DNA sequences encoding the same CDR3. V usage is TRBV7-9 and J usage is TRBJ2-7; D is perhaps TRBD1 (5 bases). This CDR3 is 13 amino acids long. The V gene's germline CDR1 is SEHNR and CDR2 FQNEAQ (reference sequence). Trimming cost V 0 bases and J 3 bases, with 6 bases left between them. The CDR3 DNA is TGTGCCAGCAGCTTAGCAGGGGACTACGAGCAGTACTTC. This gives the protein CASSLAGDYEQYF.

The genes are TRBV9 and TRBJ2-1, with 10 positions matching TRBD2. Trimming at V came to 4 bases and at J to 8 bases, leaving 6 bases not matched to a gene. There are 14 residues in the CDR3. Germline assignment: CDR1 SGDLS and CDR2 YYNGEE. In nucleotides, the CDR3 is TGTGCCAGCAGCCCAGACAGCGGGAGGGATGAGCAGTTCTTC. Translated, it gives CASSPDSGRDEQFF.

This chain links TRBV6-1 with TRBJ2-1, with D perhaps TRBD1 or TRBD2 (6 bases each). V lost 7 bases and J 7 bases, leaving 17 bases between the germline ends. In germline, CDR1 is MNHNS, CDR2 SASEGT. The CDR3 is 14 residues long. The CDR3 loop reads CASKARGGWNEQFF. The CDR3 nucleotides read TGTGCCAGCAAGGCTAGAGGGGGGTGGAATGAGCAGTTCTTC.

V gene TRBV9 combines with J gene TRBJ2-3, with a weak D call TRBD2 (6 bases). Germline V gene lookup returns CDR1 SGDLS and CDR2 YYNGEE. The CDR3 runs to 15 residues. With 2 bases removed from V and 0 bases from J, the gap between germline ends came to 10 bases. The CDR3 coding sequence is TGTGCCAGCAGCGTGATTGCGGGGAGCACAGATACGCAGTATTTT. Protein: CASSVIAGSTDTQYF.

On this clone: The same CDR3 can be traced to other DNA sequences in this sample. The V call is TRBV27, the J call TRBJ2-1; D unresolved. Germline V gene lookup returns CDR1 MNHEY and CDR2 SMNVEV (reference sequence). Deletions cut 3 bases from V and 4 bases from J, with 7 bases between. The CDR3 covers 13 residues. The CDR3 is CASSFGQYNEQFF. The CDR3 region has the DNA TGTGCCAGCAGTTTTGGTCAGTACAATGAGCAGTTCTTC.

V is TRBV27 and J is TRBJ2-3; 10 nucleotides match TRBD2. V was clipped by 4 bases and J by 6 bases; unmatched bases: 4. CDR3 length: 14 residues. Per the germline V gene, CDR1 is MNHEY and CDR2 is SMNVEV (reference sequence). CDR3 DNA: TGTGCCAGCAGTTGGAGCGGGGGGGCGGATACGCAGTATTTT. Residues: CASSWSGGADTQYF.

The sample holds one count of this clone. V and J are TRBV5-6 and TRBJ2-7; D may be TRBD1 (5 bases). The CDR3 spans 14 residues. Germline V lookup: CDR1 SGHDT, CDR2 YYEEEE. The V gene lost 1 base and the J gene lost 6 bases, with 14 bases spanning the gap. CDR3 amino acids: CASSLQGISGEQYF. The DNA for the CDR3 is TGTGCCAGCAGCTTGCAGGGAATCTCCGGCGAGCAGTACTTC. Full variable domain (rest looked up from reference TRBV5-6 and TRBJ2-7): DAGVTQSPTHLIKTRGQQVTLRCSPKSGHDTVSWYQQALGQGPQFIFQYYEEEERQRGNFPDRFSGHQFPNYSSELNVNALLLGDSALYLCASSLQGISGEQYFGPGTRLTVT.

The genes are TRBV27 and TRBJ1-5, with D possibly being TRBD1 (6 bases). Trimming shortened V by 2 bases and J by 6 bases, and 14 bases separated the two germline ends. CDR1 MNHEY and CDR2 SMNVEV come from the germline V gene (reference sequence). The CDR3 spans 15 residues. The CDR3: CASSLGGGLGQPQHF. As DNA, the CDR3 is TGTGCCAGCAGTTTAGGGGGGGGCTTGGGTCAGCCCCAGCATTTT.

The chain links TRBV29-1 to TRBJ2-7; 12 nucleotides line up with TRBD2. The CDR3 contains 15 residues. Trimming cost V 6 bases and J 0 bases; bases outside gene matches: 6. Germline V gene lookup returns CDR1 SQVTM and CDR2 ANQGSEA. The CDR3 loop reads CSVLGTSGFSYEQYF. The CDR3 nucleotides are TGCAGCGTCCTCGGGACTAGCGGGTTCTCCTACGAGCAGTACTTC.

The chain has TRBV10-2 and TRBJ2-7; no clear D. Trimming shortened V by 4 bases and J by 1 base, and 14 bases separated the two germline ends. The CDR3 extends over 15 amino acids. Per germline, CDR1 WSHSY and CDR2 SAAADI. CDR3 DNA: TGCGCCAGCAGTGTAGGCTACCAGCAATCCTACGAGCAGTACTTC. This gives the protein CASSVGYQQSYEQYF.

The V and J genes are TRBV7-9 and TRBJ2-5; TRBD1 agrees at 10 bases. Germline loops: CDR1 SEHNR, CDR2 FQNEAQ (reference sequence). The CDR3 length is 13 residues. V lost 5 bases, J lost 3 bases, and 0 bases stayed unmatched. CDR3 DNA sequence: TGTGCCAGCAGCGGGACAGGGGAAGAGACCCAGTACTTC. This sequence encodes CASSGTGEETQYF.